The 17 T cell receptor beta chains listed next were all sequenced from one sample in a study of blood T cell repertoires in COVID-19. The assay was immunoSEQ multiplex PCR, and TCRdb's table has in-frame clones only and misses some. This table has roughly 520,000 clones, 88% appearing once. Material for sequencing was PBMCs or T cells enriched from blood (not recorded which). The receptors originated from a woman aged 40 to 50 who had recovered from COVID-19.

The genes are TRBV28 and TRBJ2-2; 9 bases line up with TRBD1. The V gene end was trimmed by 5 bases and the J gene end by 6 bases; junction bases not matched to a gene: 10. CDR3 length: 16 amino acids. Germline CDR1 MDHEN, CDR2 SYDVKM. The DNA for the CDR3 is TGTGCCAGCAGTCCCCCCCCCGGGACAGGGTCCGGGGAGCTGTTTTTT. It translates to CASSPPPGTGSGELFF.

In DNA form, the CDR3 reads TGTGCCAGCAGAAAAGGACAGGGGGAAGGCTATGGCTACACCTTC. Amino acid sequence: CASRKGQGEGYGYTF. This chain joins TRBV7-9 and TRBJ1-2; TRBD1 aligns across 10 bases. CDR1 and CDR2 (germline): SEHNR, FQNEAQ (reference sequence). The CDR3 contains 15 residues. J gave up 4 bases and V 6 bases, and 8 bases lay outside the gene matches.

V usage is TRBV18 and J usage is TRBJ1-1; D is ambiguous. Trimming pared 5 bases from V and 0 bases from J, leaving 10 bases between. Germline CDR1 KGHSH, CDR2 LQKENI. This CDR3 contains 14 residues. CDR3 in amino acids: CASSGTNLNTEAFF. In DNA, the CDR3 is TGTGCCAGCTCAGGTACAAATTTGAACACTGAAGCTTTCTTT. Looking up the rest from reference TRBV18 and TRBJ1-1 gives the full variable domain: NAGVMQNPRHLVRRRGQEARLRCSPMKGHSHVYWYRQLPEEGLKFMVYLQKENIIDESGMPKERFSAEFPKEGPSILRIQQVVRGDSAAYFCASSGTNLNTEAFFGQGTRLTVV.

The CDR3 DNA reads TGTGCCAGCAGCTTACCGTTCCTTGAAGCTTTCTTT. Translating gives CASSLPFLEAFF. The rearrangement joins TRBV11-2 to TRBJ1-1; D is uncertain. The CDR3 covers 12 residues. CDR1 and CDR2 (germline): SGHAT, FQNNGV. Between the trimmed V and J ends, which lost 2 bases and 7 bases, there was a span of 8 bases.

This clone was seen only once. This CDR3 is missing its conserved last phenylalanine or tryptophan, likely due to a read error. The DNA is omitted, as the CDR3 cannot be located on it reliably, and the CDR3 follows TCRdb's listing. The gene calls are TRBV7-5 and TRBJ1-6; TRBD1 was called by the table and not checked on the DNA. TRBV7-5 is a recognized pseudogene. The CDR3 has 17 residues if both end residues are counted. This chain's CDR3 is CARNFDNGQGARIHPSM.

This rearrangement joins TRBV19 to TRBJ1-3; D perhaps matches TRBD1 (5 bases). This CDR3 spans 17 amino acids. Trimming cost V 3 bases and J 1 base, with 16 bases left between them. Germline loops: CDR1 LNHDA, CDR2 SQIVND (reference sequence). For the CDR3, the DNA is TGTGCCAGTAGTATTACTGGGGGGGGATCGTCTGGAAACACCATATATTTT. Its translation: CASSITGGGSSGNTIYF.

The J gene is TRBJ2-1, the V gene TRBV30, with TRBD2 matching 9 bases. Germline V gene data show CDR1 as GTSNPN and CDR2 as SVGIG (reference sequence). The V gene end was trimmed by 1 base and the J gene end by 8 bases; junction bases not matched to a gene: 9. CDR3 length equals 15 residues. The CDR3 DNA reads as TGTGCCTGGAGTGCGAACGCGGGAGGGCTGCATGAGCAGTTCTTC. Amino acids: CAWSANAGGLHEQFF.

The chain uses TRBV7-9 and TRBJ2-7, with 7 nucleotides matching TRBD2. Germline lookup yields CDR1 SEHNR and CDR2 FQNEAQ (reference sequence). V dropped 5 bases and J dropped 0; count of bases not matched to a gene: 10. This CDR3 is built from 16 residues. The CDR3 nucleotides read TGTGCCAGCAGCCTGTCCCCGGGGGGAAGCTCCTACGAGCAGTACTTC. Translation gives CASSLSPGGSSYEQYF. The entire variable domain, with the rest obtained from reference TRBV7-9 and TRBJ2-7, is as follows: DTGVSQNPRHKITKRGQNVTFRCDPISEHNRLYWYRQTLGQGPEFLTYFQNEAQLEKSRLLSDRFSAERPKGSFSTLEIQRTEQGDSAMYLCASSLSPGGSSYEQYFGPGTRLTVT.

The sample holds a few counts of this clone. The rearrangement links TRBV9 to TRBJ1-3; unclear D gene. The CDR3 covers 15 residues. Between the trimmed V and J ends, which lost 1 base and 0 bases, there was a span of 8 bases. Germline values: CDR1 SGDLS, CDR2 YYNGEE. CDR3 protein: CASSVTGNSGNTIYF. The CDR3 nucleotides read TGTGCCAGCAGCGTAACCGGGAACTCTGGAAACACCATATATTTT.

This clone has just one count. This chain uses TRBV9 with TRBJ2-5, with 9 bases identical to TRBD1. In germline, CDR1 is SGDLS, CDR2 YYNGEE. This CDR3 contains 14 residues. V lost 4 bases and J lost 3; bases outside the gene matches: 4. The CDR3 DNA sequence: TGTGCCAGCAGCATAAGGACAGGGGAAGAGACCCAGTACTTC. Translating gives CASSIRTGEETQYF.

V usage is TRBV3-1 (or the pseudogene TRBV3-2) and J usage is TRBJ1-1; maybe TRBD1 (5 bases). The CDR3 has 15 residues. Germline V gene data show CDR1 as LGHDT and CDR2 as YNNKEL (reference sequence). Trimming left V 1 base short and J 0 bases short, with 9 bases between. CDR3 sequence (DNA): TGTGCCAGCAGCCAAGCAGGGTCCATGAACACTGAAGCTTTCTTT. It is translated as CASSQAGSMNTEAFF.

V and J are TRBV29-1 and TRBJ1-4, with D unclear. The CDR3 runs to 13 residues. Germline V gene lookup returns CDR1 SQVTM and CDR2 ANQGSEA. With 8 bases removed from V and 4 bases from J, the gap between germline ends came to 14 bases. This CDR3 reads CSIKQPLNEKLFF. DNA for the CDR3: TGCAGCATTAAACAGCCGCTTAATGAAAAACTGTTTTTT. The full variable domain, completed using reference TRBV29-1 and TRBJ1-4, is SAVISQKPSRDICQRGTSLTIQCQVDSQVTMMFWYRQQPGQSLTLIATANQGSEATYESGFVIDKFPISRPNLTFSTLTVSNMSPEDSSIYLCSIKQPLNEKLFFGSGTQLSVL.

In its sample, this clone was seen once. As DNA, the CDR3 is TGTGCCAGCAGCTCATCAGGGAACTCCTACAATGAGCAGTTCTTC. It is translated as CASSSSGNSYNEQFF. The J gene is TRBJ2-1, the V gene TRBV7-6; D perhaps matches TRBD1 (5 bases). Trimming stripped 4 bases from V and 0 bases from J, with 10 bases between. The CDR3 has 15 amino acids. Germline assignment: CDR1 SGHVS and CDR2 FNYEAQ.

This rearrangement joins TRBV13 to TRBJ1-1, with 11 nucleotides matching TRBD1. Germline-derived CDR1 and CDR2 are PRHDT and FYEKMQ (reference sequence). V was clipped by 5 bases and J by 3 bases; unmatched bases: 5. The CDR3 runs 15 residues. The CDR3 DNA sequence: TGTGCCAGCAGCCCCGTGGACAGGGGGCACACTGAAGCTTTCTTT. Translated: CASSPVDRGHTEAFF.

The J gene is TRBJ1-5, the V gene TRBV7-8; the D gene is possibly TRBD1 (5 bases). The CDR3 covers 14 residues. Trimming cost V 5 bases and J 5 bases, with 13 bases left between them. The germline V gene has CDR1 SGHVS and CDR2 FQNEAQ. The CDR3 loop reads CASSAAGGHQPQHF. The CDR3 DNA reads as TGTGCCAGCAGCGCCGCGGGGGGTCATCAGCCCCAGCATTTT.

The V gene is TRBV19, the J gene TRBJ2-1; TRBD2 matches at 8 bases. V was clipped by 5 bases and J by 8 bases; unmatched bases: 8. The V gene's germline CDR1 is LNHDA and CDR2 SQIVND (reference sequence). The CDR3 runs 14 residues. As DNA, the CDR3 is TGTGCCAGTAGTCCCGGGAGGGGGGGGTATGAGCAGTTCTTC. This encodes CASSPGRGGYEQFF.

The genes are TRBV7-2 and TRBJ2-7; D is possibly TRBD2 (5 bases). The CDR3 runs to 14 residues. Germline CDR1 reads SGHTA; CDR2 reads FQGNSA. V was clipped by 2 bases and J by 2 bases, with 10 bases between them. CDR3 nucleotides: TGTGCCAGCAGCTTAAAGGCGGGTACCTACGAGCAGTACTTC. Translation gives CASSLKAGTYEQYF.